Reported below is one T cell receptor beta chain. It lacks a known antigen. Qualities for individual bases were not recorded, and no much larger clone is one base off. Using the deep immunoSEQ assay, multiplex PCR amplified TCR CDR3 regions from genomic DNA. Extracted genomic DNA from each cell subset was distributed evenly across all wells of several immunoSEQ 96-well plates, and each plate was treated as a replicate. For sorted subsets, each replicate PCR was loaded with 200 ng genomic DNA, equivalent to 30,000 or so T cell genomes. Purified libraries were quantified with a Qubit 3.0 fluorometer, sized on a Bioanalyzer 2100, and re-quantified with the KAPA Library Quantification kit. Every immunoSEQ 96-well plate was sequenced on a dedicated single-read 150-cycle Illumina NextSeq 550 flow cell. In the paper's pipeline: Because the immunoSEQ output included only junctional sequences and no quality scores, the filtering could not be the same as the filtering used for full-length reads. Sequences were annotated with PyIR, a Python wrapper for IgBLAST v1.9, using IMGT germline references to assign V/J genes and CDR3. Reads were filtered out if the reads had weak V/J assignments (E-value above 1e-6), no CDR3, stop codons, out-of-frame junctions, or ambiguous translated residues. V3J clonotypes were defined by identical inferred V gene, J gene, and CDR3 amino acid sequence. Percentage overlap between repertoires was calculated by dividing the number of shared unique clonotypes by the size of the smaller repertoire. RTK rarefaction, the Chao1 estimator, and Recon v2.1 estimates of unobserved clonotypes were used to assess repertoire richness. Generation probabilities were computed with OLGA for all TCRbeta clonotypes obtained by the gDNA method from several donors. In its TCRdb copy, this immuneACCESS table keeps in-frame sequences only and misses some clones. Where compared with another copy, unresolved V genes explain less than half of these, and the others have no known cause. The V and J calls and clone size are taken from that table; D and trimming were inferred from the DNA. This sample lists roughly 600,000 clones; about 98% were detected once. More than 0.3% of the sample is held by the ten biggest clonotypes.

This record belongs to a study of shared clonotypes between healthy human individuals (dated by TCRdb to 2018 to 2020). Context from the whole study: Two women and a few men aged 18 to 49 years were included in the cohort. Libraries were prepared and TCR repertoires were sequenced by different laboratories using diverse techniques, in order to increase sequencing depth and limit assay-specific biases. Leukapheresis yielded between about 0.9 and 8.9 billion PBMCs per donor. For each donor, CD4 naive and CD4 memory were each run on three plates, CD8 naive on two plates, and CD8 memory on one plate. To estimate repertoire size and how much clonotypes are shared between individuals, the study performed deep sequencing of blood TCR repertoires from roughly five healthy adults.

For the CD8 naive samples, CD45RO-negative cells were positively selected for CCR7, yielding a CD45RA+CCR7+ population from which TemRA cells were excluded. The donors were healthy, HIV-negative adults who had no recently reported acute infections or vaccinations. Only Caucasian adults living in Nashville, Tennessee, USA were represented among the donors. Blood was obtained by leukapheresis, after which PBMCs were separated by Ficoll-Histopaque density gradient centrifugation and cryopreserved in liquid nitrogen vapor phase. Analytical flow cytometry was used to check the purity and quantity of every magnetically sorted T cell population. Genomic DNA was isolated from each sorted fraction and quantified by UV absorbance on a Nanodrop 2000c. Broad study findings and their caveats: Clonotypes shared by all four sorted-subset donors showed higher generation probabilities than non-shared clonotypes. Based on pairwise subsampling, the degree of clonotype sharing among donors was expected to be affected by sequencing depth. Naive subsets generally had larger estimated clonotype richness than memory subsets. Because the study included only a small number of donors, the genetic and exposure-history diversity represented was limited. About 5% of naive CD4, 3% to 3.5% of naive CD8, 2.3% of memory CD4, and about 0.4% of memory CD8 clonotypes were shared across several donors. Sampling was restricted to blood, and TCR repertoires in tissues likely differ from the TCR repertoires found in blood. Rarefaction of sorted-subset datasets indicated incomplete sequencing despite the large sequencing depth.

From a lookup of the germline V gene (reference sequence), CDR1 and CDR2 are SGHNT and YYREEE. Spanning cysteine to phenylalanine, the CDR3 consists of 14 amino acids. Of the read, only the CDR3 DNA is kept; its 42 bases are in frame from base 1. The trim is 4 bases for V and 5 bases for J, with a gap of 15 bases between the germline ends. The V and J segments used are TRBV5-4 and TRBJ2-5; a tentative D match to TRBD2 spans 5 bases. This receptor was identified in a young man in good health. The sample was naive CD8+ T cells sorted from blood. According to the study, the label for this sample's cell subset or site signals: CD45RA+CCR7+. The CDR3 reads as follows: CASSPTRGRETQYF. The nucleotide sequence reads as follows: TGTGCCAGCAGCCCCACGAGAGGGCGGGAGACCCAGTACTTC.